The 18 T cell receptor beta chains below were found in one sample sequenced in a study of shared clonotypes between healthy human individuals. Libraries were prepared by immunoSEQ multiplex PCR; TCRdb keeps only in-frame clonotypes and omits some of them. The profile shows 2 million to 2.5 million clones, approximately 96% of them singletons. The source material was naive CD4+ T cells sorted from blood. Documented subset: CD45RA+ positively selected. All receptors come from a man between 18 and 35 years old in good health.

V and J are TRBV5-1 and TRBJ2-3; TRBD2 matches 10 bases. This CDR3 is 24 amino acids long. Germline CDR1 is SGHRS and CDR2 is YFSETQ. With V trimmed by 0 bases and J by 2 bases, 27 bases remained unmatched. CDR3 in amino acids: CASSLAWTGRLSSGSGMNTDTQYF. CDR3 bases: TGCGCCAGCAGCTTGGCGTGGACAGGGAGACTGTCTAGCGGGAGCGGGATGAACACAGATACGCAGTATTTT.

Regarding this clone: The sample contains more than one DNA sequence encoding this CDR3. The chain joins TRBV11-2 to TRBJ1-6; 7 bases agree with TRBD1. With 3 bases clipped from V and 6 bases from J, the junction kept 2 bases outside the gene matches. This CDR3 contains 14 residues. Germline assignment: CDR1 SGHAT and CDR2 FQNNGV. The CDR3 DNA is TGTGCCAGCAGCTTGGGGACAGCTAATTCACCCCTCCACTTT. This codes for CASSLGTANSPLHF.

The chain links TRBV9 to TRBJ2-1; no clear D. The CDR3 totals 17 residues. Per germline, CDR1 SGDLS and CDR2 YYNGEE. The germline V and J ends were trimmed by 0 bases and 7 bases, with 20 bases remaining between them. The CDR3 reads CASSVVDASRTPNEQFF. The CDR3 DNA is TGTGCCAGCAGCGTAGTCGATGCGAGCCGCACCCCTAATGAGCAGTTCTTC.

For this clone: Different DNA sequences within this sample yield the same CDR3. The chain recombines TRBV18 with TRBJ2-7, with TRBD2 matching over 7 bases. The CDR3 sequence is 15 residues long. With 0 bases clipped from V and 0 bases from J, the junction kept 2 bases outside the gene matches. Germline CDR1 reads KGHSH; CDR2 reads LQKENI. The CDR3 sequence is CASSPPLAASYEQYF. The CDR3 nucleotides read TGTGCCAGCTCACCACCGCTAGCGGCCTCCTACGAGCAGTACTTC.

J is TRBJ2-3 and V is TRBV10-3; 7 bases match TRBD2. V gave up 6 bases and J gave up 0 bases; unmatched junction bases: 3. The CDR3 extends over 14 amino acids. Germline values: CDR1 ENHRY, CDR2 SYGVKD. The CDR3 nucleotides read TGTGCCATCAGCCTAGCGGCTAGCACAGATACGCAGTATTTT. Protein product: CAISLAASTDTQYF.

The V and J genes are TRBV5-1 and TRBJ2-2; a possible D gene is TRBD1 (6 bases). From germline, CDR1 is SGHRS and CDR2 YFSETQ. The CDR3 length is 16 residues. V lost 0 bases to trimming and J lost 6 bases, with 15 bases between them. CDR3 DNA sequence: TGCGCCAGCAGCTTGGTTGTTACAGGGTCAGCCGGGGAGCTGTTTTTT. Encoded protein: CASSLVVTGSAGELFF.

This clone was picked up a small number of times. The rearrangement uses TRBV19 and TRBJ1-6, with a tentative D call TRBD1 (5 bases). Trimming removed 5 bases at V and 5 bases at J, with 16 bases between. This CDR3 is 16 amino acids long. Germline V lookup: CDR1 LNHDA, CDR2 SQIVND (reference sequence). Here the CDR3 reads CASSPRRGADNSPLHF. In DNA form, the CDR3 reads TGTGCCAGTAGTCCTCGGAGGGGCGCCGATAATTCACCCCTCCACTTT.

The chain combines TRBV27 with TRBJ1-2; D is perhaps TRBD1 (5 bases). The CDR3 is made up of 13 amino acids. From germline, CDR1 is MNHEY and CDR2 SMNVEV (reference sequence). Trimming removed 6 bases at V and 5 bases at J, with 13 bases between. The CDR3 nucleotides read TGTGCCAGCAGACCCTCAGGGTTTTATGGCTACACCTTC. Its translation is CASRPSGFYGYTF.

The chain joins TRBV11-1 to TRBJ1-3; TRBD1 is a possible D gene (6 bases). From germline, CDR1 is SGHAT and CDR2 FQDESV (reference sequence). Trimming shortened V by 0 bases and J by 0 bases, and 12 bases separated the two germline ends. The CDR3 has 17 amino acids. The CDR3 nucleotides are TGTGCCAGCAGCTTAGCAAGGACAGTTCACTCTGGAAACACCATATATTTT. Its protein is CASSLARTVHSGNTIYF.

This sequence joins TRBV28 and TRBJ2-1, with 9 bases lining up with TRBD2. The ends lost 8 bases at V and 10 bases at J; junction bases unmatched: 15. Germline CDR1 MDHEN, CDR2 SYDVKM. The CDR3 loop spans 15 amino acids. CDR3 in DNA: TGTGCCAGCGCCGGGCCTAGCGGGGCCCAAGGGGAGCAGTTCTTC. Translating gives CASAGPSGAQGEQFF.

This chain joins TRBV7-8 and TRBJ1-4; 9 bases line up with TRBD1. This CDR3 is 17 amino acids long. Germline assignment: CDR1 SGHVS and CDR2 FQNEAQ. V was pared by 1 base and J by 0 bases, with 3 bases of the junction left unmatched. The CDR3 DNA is TGTGCCAGCAGCTTAGAGGACAGGGGCTCAACTAATGAAAAACTGTTTTTT. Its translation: CASSLEDRGSTNEKLFF. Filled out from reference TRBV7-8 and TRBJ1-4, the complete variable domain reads GAGVSQSPRYKVAKRGQDVALRCDPISGHVSLFWYQQALGQGPEFLTYFQNEAQLDKSGLPSDRFFAERPEGSVSTLKIQRTQQEDSAVYLCASSLEDRGSTNEKLFFGSGTQLSVL.

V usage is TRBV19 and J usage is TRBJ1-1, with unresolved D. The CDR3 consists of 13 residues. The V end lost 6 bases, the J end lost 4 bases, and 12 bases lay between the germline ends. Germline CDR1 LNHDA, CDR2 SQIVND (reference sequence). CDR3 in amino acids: CASSAKWGTEAFF. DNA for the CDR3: TGTGCCAGTAGCGCAAAGTGGGGCACTGAAGCTTTCTTT.

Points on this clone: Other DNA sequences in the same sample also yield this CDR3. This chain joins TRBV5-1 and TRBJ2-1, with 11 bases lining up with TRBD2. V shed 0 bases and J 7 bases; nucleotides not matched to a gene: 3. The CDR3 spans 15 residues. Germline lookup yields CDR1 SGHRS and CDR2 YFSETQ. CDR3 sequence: CASSLAGTSGNEQFF. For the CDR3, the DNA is TGCGCCAGCAGCTTGGCCGGGACTAGCGGAAATGAGCAGTTCTTC.

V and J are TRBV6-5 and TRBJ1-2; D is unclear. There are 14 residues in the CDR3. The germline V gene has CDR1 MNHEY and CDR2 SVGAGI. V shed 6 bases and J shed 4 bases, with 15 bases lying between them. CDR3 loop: CASSLAVGRYGYTF. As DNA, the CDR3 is TGTGCCAGCAGCCTCGCGGTCGGGCGCTATGGCTACACCTTC.

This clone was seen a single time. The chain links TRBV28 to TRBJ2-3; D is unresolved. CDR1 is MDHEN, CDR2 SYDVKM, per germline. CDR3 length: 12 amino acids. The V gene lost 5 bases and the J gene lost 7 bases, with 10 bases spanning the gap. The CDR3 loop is CASSPPLHTQYF. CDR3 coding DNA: TGTGCCAGCAGTCCCCCACTTCATACGCAGTATTTT.

CDR3 in DNA: TGTGCCAGCAAAAAGGGGGGTAGCGTCAATGAGCAGTTCTTC. Residues: CASKKGGSVNEQFF. The V call is TRBV13, the J call TRBJ2-1; D assignment may be TRBD1 or TRBD2 (6 bases each). The V end was cut by 7 bases, the J end by 6 bases, with 16 bases between. Germline loops: CDR1 PRHDT, CDR2 FYEKMQ (reference sequence). This CDR3 has 14 residues.

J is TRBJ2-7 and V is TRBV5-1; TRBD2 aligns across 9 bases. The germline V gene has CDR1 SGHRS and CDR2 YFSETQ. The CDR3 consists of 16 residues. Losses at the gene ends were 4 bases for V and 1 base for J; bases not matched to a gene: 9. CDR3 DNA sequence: TGCGCCAGCAGCGAGGACCTAGCGGGGCTATCCTACGAGCAGTACTTC. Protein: CASSEDLAGLSYEQYF.

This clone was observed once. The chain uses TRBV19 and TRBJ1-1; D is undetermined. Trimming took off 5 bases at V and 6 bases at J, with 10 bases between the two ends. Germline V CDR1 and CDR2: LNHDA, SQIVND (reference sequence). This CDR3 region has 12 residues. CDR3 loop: CASSHPTSEAFF. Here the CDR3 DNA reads TGTGCCAGTAGTCACCCCACTTCTGAAGCTTTCTTT.